This note documents a single T cell receptor (beta chain) sequence. Profiled with immunoSEQ multiplex PCR; TCRdb holds only in-frame clones, not every one. The table shows 250,000 to 300,000 clones, with about 87% occurring only once. The record originates from a study of blood T cell repertoires in COVID-19. Germline CDR1 reads SGHRS; CDR2 reads YFSETQ. V shed 4 bases, J shed 5 bases, and the junction held 8 bases outside the gene matches. This CDR3 contains 15 residues. The sequenced material came from peripheral blood. This clonotype was obtained from a woman aged 40 to 50 who had recovered from COVID-19. The chain has TRBV5-1 and TRBJ2-5, with 10 bases identical to TRBD2. The CDR3: CASSPAGTSVETQYF. In DNA form, the CDR3 reads TGCGCCAGCAGCCCGGCGGGGACTAGCGTGGAGACCCAGTACTTC.